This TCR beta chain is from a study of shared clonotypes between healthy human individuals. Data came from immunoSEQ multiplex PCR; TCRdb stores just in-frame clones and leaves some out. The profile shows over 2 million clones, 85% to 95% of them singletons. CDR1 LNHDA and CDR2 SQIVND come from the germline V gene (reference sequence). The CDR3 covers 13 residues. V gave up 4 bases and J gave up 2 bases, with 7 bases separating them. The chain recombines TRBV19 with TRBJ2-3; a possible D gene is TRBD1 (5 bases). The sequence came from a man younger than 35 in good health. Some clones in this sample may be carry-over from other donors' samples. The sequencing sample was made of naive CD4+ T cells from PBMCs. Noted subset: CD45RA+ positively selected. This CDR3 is CASSRQNTDTQYF. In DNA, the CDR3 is TGTGCCAGTAGTAGACAGAACACAGATACGCAGTATTTT.